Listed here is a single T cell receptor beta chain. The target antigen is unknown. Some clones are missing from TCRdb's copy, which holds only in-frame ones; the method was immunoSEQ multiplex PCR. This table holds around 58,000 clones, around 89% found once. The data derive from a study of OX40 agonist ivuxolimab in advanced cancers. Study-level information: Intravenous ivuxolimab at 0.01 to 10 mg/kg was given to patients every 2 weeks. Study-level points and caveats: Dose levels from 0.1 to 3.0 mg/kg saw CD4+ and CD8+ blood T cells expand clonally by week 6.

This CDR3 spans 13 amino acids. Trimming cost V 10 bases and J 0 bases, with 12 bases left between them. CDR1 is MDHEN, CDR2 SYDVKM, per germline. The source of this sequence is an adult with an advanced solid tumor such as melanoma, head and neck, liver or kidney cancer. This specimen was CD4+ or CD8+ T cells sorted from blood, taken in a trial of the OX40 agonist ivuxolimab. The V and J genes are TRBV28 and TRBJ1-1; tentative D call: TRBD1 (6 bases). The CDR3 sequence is CATVTGMNTEAFF. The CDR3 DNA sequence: TGTGCCACCGTGACAGGTATGAACACTGAAGCTTTCTTT. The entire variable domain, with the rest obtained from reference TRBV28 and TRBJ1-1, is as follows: DVKVTQSSRYLVKRTGEKVFLECVQDMDHENMFWYRQDPGLGLRLIYFSYDVKMKEKGDIPEGYSVSREKKERFSLILESASTNQTSMYLCATVTGMNTEAFFGQGTRLTVV.